This paragraph reports one T cell receptor (beta chain). CDR3 length equals 16 residues. Germline values: CDR1 SGDLS, CDR2 YYNGEE. Trimming shortened V by 0 bases and J by 4 bases, and 13 bases separated the two germline ends. These data belong to a study of blood T cell repertoires in COVID-19. Study-level background: The origin of the acute and convalescent COVID-19 samples was the United States, Italy and Spain. The cDNA or gDNA used as material had been derived from T cells, B-cell-depleted T cells, or PBMCs.

Original processing methods: Quantification of nucleated cells was approximated via reference gene primer amplification. Produced via immunoSEQ multiplex PCR; TCRdb's table is partial and in-frame only. Clone size and the V and J calls come from that table; the DNA yielded D and trimming. The sample consists of about 110,000 clones, around 81% of them appearing once. The genes are TRBV9 and TRBJ2-2, with a possible D match to TRBD2 (5 bases). The sequenced sample was peripheral blood. The sequence derives from a human donor in a cohort sampled during active or convalescent COVID-19. The CDR3 region has the DNA TGTGCCAGCAGCGTAGGGGTACTCCGGGGCACCGGGGAGCTGTTTTTT. Translation gives CASSVGVLRGTGELFF.